Below, 29 T cell receptor beta chains from the same sample are listed, as sequenced in a study of siplizumab effects on memory and regulatory T cells. Some clones are missing from TCRdb's copy, which holds only in-frame ones; the method was immunoSEQ multiplex PCR. The repertoire includes under 130,000 clones, approximately 94% of them detected once, and 0.32% sits in the top ten. Input material: CD4+ T cells sorted from blood. These receptors originate from a human donor in good health.

V and J are TRBV5-5 and TRBJ1-1; D perhaps matches TRBD1 (6 bases). CDR3 size: 16 residues. CDR1 is SGHKS and CDR2 is YYEKEE in the germline V gene (reference sequence). Between the trimmed V and J ends, which lost 7 bases and 1 base, there was a span of 20 bases. The CDR3 region has the DNA TGTGCCAGCCGTCACGGCGGGGGCCGGGGGAACACTGAAGCTTTCTTT. Its translation: CASRHGGGRGNTEAFF. Full variable domain (missing parts from reference TRBV5-5 and TRBJ1-1): DAGVTQSPTHLIKTRGQQVTLRCSPISGHKSVSWYQQVLGQGPQFIFQYYEKEERGRGNFPDRFSARQFPNYSSELNVNALLLGDSALYLCASRHGGGRGNTEAFFGQGTRLTVV.

V usage is TRBV29-1 and J usage is TRBJ1-1; 9 positions agree with TRBD1. CDR1 and CDR2 (germline): SQVTM, ANQGSEA. The CDR3 is 14 amino acids. V shed 7 bases, J shed 5 bases, and the junction held 11 bases outside the gene matches. CDR3 amino acids: CSAVEQGASTEAFF. The CDR3 DNA reads TGCAGCGCCGTAGAACAGGGGGCGAGTACTGAAGCTTTCTTT.

This rearrangement joins TRBV6-4 to TRBJ2-3; 7 bases are shared with TRBD2. The ends lost 2 bases at V and 6 bases at J; junction bases unmatched: 11. Germline V lookup: CDR1 MRHNA, CDR2 SNTAGT. The CDR3 totals 16 residues. Here the CDR3 reads CASSDPPGTKCDTQYF. Here the CDR3 DNA reads TGTGCCAGCAGTGACCCCCCCGGGACTAAGTGCGATACGCAGTATTTT.

The J gene is TRBJ1-1, the V gene TRBV20-1; D gene unclear. The germline V gene encodes CDR1 DFQATT and CDR2 SNEGSKA (reference sequence). The CDR3 extends over 10 amino acids. The V and J ends lost 0 bases and 8 bases respectively, with 4 bases between them. CDR3 in DNA: TGCAGTGCTAGAGAGGTAGAAGCTTTCTTT. Amino acids: CSAREVEAFF.

The chain carries TRBV19 and TRBJ1-2; possible D gene TRBD1, 5 bases. This CDR3 has 14 residues. V lost 6 bases and J lost 8, with 19 bases in between. Germline CDR1 reads LNHDA; CDR2 reads SQIVND (reference sequence). This chain's CDR3 is CASREPGTQGGYTF. DNA of the CDR3: TGTGCCAGTAGGGAGCCCGGGACCCAAGGAGGCTACACCTTC. The full variable domain, its missing parts supplied by reference TRBV19 and TRBJ1-2, is DGGITQSPKYLFRKEGQNVTLSCEQNLNHDAMYWYRQDPGQGLRLIYYSQIVNDFQKGDIAEGYSVSREKKESFPLTVTSAQKNPTAFYLCASREPGTQGGYTFGSGTRLTVV.

This clone was counted a single time. The chain carries TRBV27 and TRBJ1-5; D is undetermined. Trimming removed 3 bases from V and 2 bases from J, with 11 bases in between. This CDR3 is built from 15 residues. Germline V gene data show CDR1 as MNHEY and CDR2 as SMNVEV (reference sequence). CDR3 coding DNA: TGTGCCAGCAGTTTTACCCGGATGGGCAATCAGCCCCAGCATTTT. This codes for CASSFTRMGNQPQHF.

This rearrangement joins TRBV7-8 to TRBJ2-3, with TRBD1 matching 7 bases. The length of the CDR3 is 12 residues. Per germline, CDR1 SGHVS and CDR2 FQNEAQ. V trimming: 10 bases; J trimming: 1 base; junction bases outside the gene matches: 2. This chain's CDR3 is CATTGGTDTQYF. The CDR3 DNA is TGTGCCACCACAGGGGGCACAGATACGCAGTATTTT.

The CDR3 here is CASSLGRGNTIYF. CDR3 coding DNA: TGTGCCAGCAGCTTGGGCAGGGGAAACACCATATATTTT. The chain recombines TRBV28 with TRBJ1-3; D remains ambiguous. V lost 6 bases and J 4 bases, leaving 10 bases between the germline ends. The length of the CDR3 is 13 residues. From germline, CDR1 is MDHEN and CDR2 SYDVKM.

The chain employs TRBV6-6 and TRBJ1-1; the D is unclear. The V gene's germline CDR1 is MNHNY and CDR2 SVGAGI (reference sequence). Trimming pared 4 bases from V and 2 bases from J, leaving 11 bases between. The CDR3 extends over 14 amino acids. CDR3 in amino acids: CASSSGGGNTEAFF. CDR3 bases: TGTGCCAGCAGTTCTGGTGGCGGAAACACTGAAGCTTTCTTT.

The chain combines TRBV11-2 with TRBJ2-7; D possibly corresponds to TRBD2 (5 bases). CDR3 length: 17 amino acids. Trimming left V 1 base short and J 3 bases short, with 19 bases between. The V gene's germline CDR1 is SGHAT and CDR2 FQNNGV. The CDR3 nucleotides are TGTGCCAGCAGCTTAGTTAGAACAAGGTACGAGGGCTACGAGCAGTACTTC. Protein sequence: CASSLVRTRYEGYEQYF.

The chain combines TRBV6-5 with TRBJ2-7; D remains unclear. This CDR3 comprises 14 residues. Trimming removed 6 bases at V and 3 bases at J, with 15 bases between. Looked up from germline, CDR1 is MNHEY and CDR2 is SVGAGI. CDR3 in DNA: TGTGCCAGCAGCCCATCTCACGCGGACTACGAGCAGTACTTC. This codes for CASSPSHADYEQYF.

This clone was seen once. J is TRBJ1-6 and V is TRBV7-9; TRBD1 might be the D (5 bases). Germline CDR1 SEHNR, CDR2 FQNEAQ (reference sequence). The CDR3 loop spans 14 amino acids. With 4 bases removed from V and 5 bases from J, the gap between germline ends came to 9 bases. The CDR3 spells CASSSGTDNSPLHF. For the CDR3, the DNA is TGTGCCAGCAGCTCGGGGACGGATAATTCACCCCTCCACTTT.

With respect to this clone: The sample contains more than one DNA sequence encoding this CDR3. The chain carries TRBV29-1 and TRBJ1-5; 11 bases are shared with TRBD1. The CDR3 spans 13 residues. V gave up 6 bases and J gave up 2 bases; unmatched junction bases: 0. CDR1 and CDR2 (germline): SQVTM, ANQGSEA. The CDR3 region is CSVGQGGNQPQHF. The CDR3 DNA reads TGCAGCGTGGGACAGGGGGGCAATCAGCCCCAGCATTTT.

The chain carries TRBV5-1 and TRBJ2-2, with unresolved D. V lost 3 bases, J lost 6 bases, and 15 bases lay in between. Germline loops: CDR1 SGHRS, CDR2 YFSETQ. The CDR3 consists of 15 residues. CDR3 region: CASSSNTPVSGELFF. Written as DNA, the CDR3 is TGCGCCAGCAGCTCCAACACCCCCGTGTCCGGGGAGCTGTTTTTT.

V and J are TRBV7-6 and TRBJ2-7; 7 bases match TRBD1. This CDR3 region has 13 residues. The ends lost 1 base at V and 7 bases at J; junction bases unmatched: 4. Germline lookup yields CDR1 SGHVS and CDR2 FNYEAQ. The DNA for the CDR3 is TGTGCCAGCAGCTTAGGGACAGGAAAAGAGCAGTACTTC. This sequence encodes CASSLGTGKEQYF.

The chain employs TRBV6-5 and TRBJ2-1; the D gene is possibly TRBD2 (6 bases). In germline, CDR1 is MNHEY, CDR2 SVGAGI. CDR3 size: 13 residues. V lost 3 bases, J lost 5 bases, and 8 bases lay in between. For the CDR3, the DNA is TGTGCCAGCAGTTATTCGGGAGACAATGAGCAGTTCTTC. Residues: CASSYSGDNEQFF.

V and J are TRBV14 and TRBJ2-5; D gene uncertain. Trimming pared 2 bases from V and 6 bases from J, leaving 16 bases between. The CDR3 consists of 15 residues. Germline V lookup: CDR1 SGHDN, CDR2 FVKESK. The CDR3 loop reads CASSQSPPVGQTQYF. The CDR3 DNA is TGTGCCAGCAGCCAAAGCCCCCCCGTTGGGCAGACCCAGTACTTC.

This chain joins TRBV12-5 and TRBJ2-3; 7 positions match TRBD2. The CDR3 is 16 residues long. The germline V gene encodes CDR1 LGHNT and CDR2 FRNRAP. Trimming took 4 bases from V and 0 from J; bases not matched to a gene: 7. The CDR3 protein is CASGYPSGTSTDTQYF. DNA for the CDR3: TGTGCTAGTGGTTACCCGAGCGGGACTAGCACAGATACGCAGTATTTT.

The V call is TRBV29-1, the J call TRBJ1-3; D is unresolved. This CDR3 contains 11 residues. Germline V gene sequence: CDR1 SQVTM, CDR2 ANQGSEA. V lost 1 base, J lost 2 bases, and 0 bases lay in between. The CDR3 here is CSVEAGNTIYF. CDR3 coding DNA: TGCAGCGTTGAAGCTGGAAACACCATATATTTT.

The CDR3, as DNA: TGTGCCAGCAGCGTAGTTTCTAGCGGGAAGAATGAGCAGTTCTTC. As protein: CASSVVSSGKNEQFF. This chain joins TRBV9 and TRBJ2-1; TRBD2 aligns across 9 bases. Germline CDR1 is SGDLS and CDR2 is YYNGEE. This CDR3 comprises 15 residues. The junction had 5 bases not matched to a gene; V was cut back by 0 bases and J by 7 bases.

This clone is a singleton in its sample. The chain recombines TRBV20-1 with TRBJ2-7; tentative D call: TRBD1 (5 bases). The CDR3 is made up of 11 amino acids. The germline gives CDR1 DFQATT, CDR2 SNEGSKA (reference sequence). V was trimmed by 3 bases and J by 5 bases, leaving 8 bases between them. The DNA of the CDR3 is TGCAGTGCTAGGCAGGGTAACGAGCAGTACTTC. Protein sequence: CSARQGNEQYF.

J is TRBJ2-7 and V is TRBV5-1; 7 bases are a match to TRBD1. This CDR3 region has 14 residues. The V segment lost 4 bases and the J segment 3 bases; nucleotides outside the gene matches: 7. Germline-derived CDR1 and CDR2 are SGHRS and YFSETQ. CDR3 loop: CASSASGQFYEQYF. DNA of the CDR3: TGCGCCAGCAGCGCTTCGGGACAGTTCTACGAGCAGTACTTC. Filled out from reference TRBV5-1 and TRBJ2-7, the complete variable domain reads KAGVTQTPRYLIKTRGQQVTLSCSPISGHRSVSWYQQTPGQGLQFLFEYFSETQRNKGNFPGRFSGRQFSNSRSEMNVSTLELGDSALYLCASSASGQFYEQYFGPGTRLTVT.

The chain joins TRBV6-6 to TRBJ2-3; no clear D gene. The germline V gene has CDR1 MNHNY and CDR2 SVGAGI (reference sequence). The germline V and J ends were trimmed by 4 bases and 7 bases, with 9 bases remaining between them. The CDR3 contains 12 residues. The CDR3 DNA is TGTGCCAGCAGTTCCGTTATATATACGCAGTATTTT. Translation: CASSSVIYTQYF.

This clone was detected once. The CDR3 is CSVGGTGTNYGYTF. The DNA for the CDR3 is TGCAGCGTCGGCGGGACAGGGACTAACTATGGCTACACCTTC. The chain couples TRBV29-1 to TRBJ1-2, with 9 bases fitting TRBD1. The CDR3 runs 14 residues. Looked up from germline, CDR1 is SQVTM and CDR2 is ANQGSEA. J was trimmed by 0 bases and V by 6 bases; bases with no gene match: 5.

V usage is TRBV6-1 and J usage is TRBJ1-2, with D unclear. CDR3 length: 11 residues. The V and J ends lost 4 bases and 3 bases respectively, with 3 bases between them. The germline CDR1 and CDR2 sequences are MNHNS and SASEGT. CDR3 in amino acids: CASSGHYGYTF. As DNA, the CDR3 is TGTGCCAGCAGTGGTCACTATGGCTACACCTTC.

V gene TRBV11-2 combines with J gene TRBJ2-5; TRBD1 aligns across 7 bases. This CDR3 contains 16 residues. J lost 2 bases, V lost 5 bases, and 11 bases had no gene match. Germline CDR1 SGHAT, CDR2 FQNNGV. DNA for the CDR3: TGTGCCAGCAGCCCCCGACAGGGATGGGGTCAAGAGACCCAGTACTTC. This encodes CASSPRQGWGQETQYF. The entire variable domain, with the rest obtained from reference TRBV11-2 and TRBJ2-5, is as follows: EAGVAQSPRYKIIEKRQSVAFWCNPISGHATLYWYQQILGQGPKLLIQFQNNGVVDDSQLPKDRFSAERLKGVDSTLKIQPAKLEDSAVYLCASSPRQGWGQETQYFGPGTRLLVL.

This clone has only a few counts. The genes are TRBV2 and TRBJ1-5; a weak D match, TRBD1 (5 bases). The CDR3 runs to 15 residues. Trimming cost V 2 bases and J 2 bases, with 10 bases left between them. Looked up from germline, CDR1 is SNHLY and CDR2 is FYNNEI. CDR3 in amino acids: CASSENLGGNQPQHF. The DNA of the CDR3 is TGTGCCAGCAGTGAAAATTTAGGGGGCAATCAGCCCCAGCATTTT.

The rearrangement joins TRBV6-5 to TRBJ1-1; TRBD1 is a possible D gene (5 bases). Trimming cost V 2 bases and J 6 bases, with 10 bases left between them. Germline V CDR1 and CDR2: MNHEY, SVGAGI. The CDR3 is made up of 13 amino acids. Here the CDR3 DNA reads TGTGCCAGCAGTTACAAGATGGGGGCTGAAGCTTTCTTT. Protein sequence: CASSYKMGAEAFF.

The chain combines TRBV14 with TRBJ2-1; D perhaps matches TRBD2 (5 bases). The CDR3 covers 15 residues. The V gene lost 7 bases and the J gene lost 6 bases, with 19 bases spanning the gap. Germline V gene lookup returns CDR1 SGHDN and CDR2 FVKESK. Here the CDR3 reads CASTLGGRLPNEQFF. The CDR3 nucleotides read TGTGCCAGCACTTTGGGCGGGCGCCTTCCCAATGAGCAGTTCTTC.